This T cell receptor beta chain was sequenced for a study of blood T cell repertoires in COVID-19. Per the authors' pipeline: Counts of nucleated cells, estimated from reference gene primer amplification, were obtained. TCRdb's copy holds only in-frame clones and misses some; the assay was immunoSEQ multiplex PCR. That table supplies the V and J calls and clone size; D and trimming were determined from the DNA. This sample has over 70,000 clones, with 60% to 85% found just once. V trimming: 6 bases; J trimming: 5 bases; junction bases outside the gene matches: 6. Germline assignment: CDR1 SGHTA and CDR2 FQGTGA. The CDR3 sequence is 15 residues long.

What was sequenced was peripheral blood. The chain links TRBV7-3 to TRBJ2-5, with 13 bases fitting TRBD2. The clonotype was recovered from a human donor in a cohort sampled during active COVID-19. For the CDR3, the DNA is TGTGCCAGCAGTGCCGGACTAGCGGGAGTTGAGACCCAGTACTTC. This gives the protein CASSAGLAGVETQYF.